Listed below are T cell receptor beta chains from one sample, sequenced in a study of identical twins. Each CDR3 protein gets one entry after TCRdb re-called the 5' RACE reads with MiXCR. The sample consists of 450,000 or so distinct CDR3 sequences, 14% of them appearing once. The sample also formed part of further work on yellow fever vaccine responses in identical twins.

The sequenced sample consisted of CD4+ T cells sorted from blood. These receptors originate from a woman under 30 in good health. CDR3s include the opening cysteine and the closing phenylalanine or tryptophan. A D gene is named only where the DNA matches it firmly. Clone size, where shown, is once, few, many, or a class for clones that have expanded.

D gene: .; clone size: .; J gene: TRBJ2-7; V gene: TRBV18; CDR3 protein: CASSPPGAGYEQYF; CDR3 DNA: TGTGCCAGCTCACCTCCGGGGGCGGGTTACGAGCAGTACTTC
D gene: TRBD1; clone size: .; J gene: TRBJ2-3; V gene: TRBV12-3/TRBV12-4; CDR3 protein: CASSLIKTGGADTQYF; CDR3 DNA: TGTGCCAGCAGTTTAATTAAGACAGGGGGCGCAGATACGCAGTATTTT
D gene: .; clone size: few; J gene: TRBJ2-1; V gene: TRBV7-7; CDR3 protein: CASSWGLGGEQFF; CDR3 DNA: TGTGCTAGCAGCTGGGGGCTCGGGGGTGAGCAGTTCTTC
D gene: .; clone size: many; J gene: TRBJ2-1; V gene: TRBV19; CDR3 protein: CASSIDRSSYNEQFF; CDR3 DNA: TGTGCCAGTAGTATTGACAGGAGCTCCTACAATGAGCAGTTCTTC
D gene: .; clone size: many; J gene: TRBJ2-2; V gene: TRBV29-1; CDR3 protein: CSVVDSVVTGELFF; CDR3 DNA: TGCAGCGTTGTGGACAGTGTGGTGACCGGGGAGCTGTTTTTT
D gene: .; clone size: few; J gene: TRBJ2-7; V gene: TRBV20-1; CDR3 protein: CSAQRTAYEQYF; CDR3 DNA: TGCAGTGCCCAAAGGACAGCCTACGAGCAGTACTTC
D gene: TRBD1; clone size: .; J gene: TRBJ2-7; V gene: TRBV12-3/TRBV12-4; CDR3 protein: CASSNGQGAGEQYF; CDR3 DNA: TGTGCCAGCAGTAACGGACAGGGTGCGGGGGAGCAGTACTTC
D gene: .; clone size: few; J gene: TRBJ1-6; V gene: TRBV3-1; CDR3 protein: CASSQGLARGSPLHF; CDR3 DNA: TGTGCCAGCAGCCAAGGCCTTGCGAGGGGTTCACCCCTCCACTTT
D gene: TRBD2; clone size: few; J gene: TRBJ2-3; V gene: TRBV12-3/TRBV12-4; CDR3 protein: CASSPRGGPTDTQYF; CDR3 DNA: TGTGCCAGCAGCCCACGGGGGGGCCCCACAGATACGCAGTATTTT
D gene: TRBD1; clone size: .; J gene: TRBJ2-7; V gene: TRBV5-1; CDR3 protein: CASSGGTGFYEQYF; CDR3 DNA: TGCGCCAGCAGCGGAGGGACAGGTTTCTACGAGCAGTACTTC
D gene: TRBD1; clone size: many; J gene: TRBJ2-2; V gene: TRBV12-3/TRBV12-4; CDR3 protein: CASRPQGVVTGELFF; CDR3 DNA: TGTGCCAGCAGGCCCCAGGGGGTGGTCACCGGGGAGCTGTTTTTT
D gene: .; clone size: few; J gene: TRBJ2-1; V gene: TRBV10-2; CDR3 protein: CASNGAYSGEWGNEQFF; CDR3 DNA: TGCGCCAGCAACGGAGCTTATTCGGGGGAGTGGGGCAATGAGCAGTTCTTC
D gene: .; clone size: .; J gene: TRBJ1-2; V gene: TRBV28; CDR3 protein: CASRGANYGYTF; CDR3 DNA: TGTGCCAGCAGGGGGGCTAACTATGGCTACACCTTC
D gene: .; clone size: many; J gene: TRBJ1-3; V gene: TRBV3-1; CDR3 protein: CASSQPGWNTIYF; CDR3 DNA: TGTGCCAGCAGCCAACCTGGTTGGAACACCATATATTTT
D gene: .; clone size: few; J gene: TRBJ2-2; V gene: TRBV6-5; CDR3 protein: CASSYRQPNTGELFF; CDR3 DNA: TGTGCCAGCAGTTACAGGCAGCCGAACACCGGGGAGCTGTTTTTT
D gene: TRBD1; clone size: .; J gene: TRBJ1-1; V gene: TRBV25-1; CDR3 protein: CASSARQGATEAFF; CDR3 DNA: TGTGCCAGCAGTGCCCGACAGGGGGCTACTGAAGCTTTCTTT
D gene: .; clone size: .; J gene: TRBJ2-1; V gene: TRBV7-9; CDR3 protein: CASSLGSYYNEQFF; CDR3 DNA: TGTGCCAGCAGCTTAGGTTCGTACTACAATGAGCAGTTCTTC
D gene: .; clone size: .; J gene: TRBJ2-5; V gene: TRBV5-4; CDR3 protein: CASSLGDGGPSQETQYF; CDR3 DNA: TGTGCCAGCAGCTTAGGCGACGGGGGGCCGTCCCAAGAGACCCAGTACTTC
D gene: .; clone size: few; J gene: TRBJ2-7; V gene: TRBV14; CDR3 protein: CASSRGTKSSYEQYF; CDR3 DNA: TGTGCCAGCAGCCGGGGAACTAAGAGCTCCTACGAGCAGTACTTC
D gene: .; clone size: .; J gene: TRBJ2-1; V gene: TRBV7-2; CDR3 protein: CASSATSREQFF; CDR3 DNA: TGTGCCAGCAGCGCAACGTCCCGTGAGCAGTTCTTC
D gene: TRBD1; clone size: .; J gene: TRBJ2-2; V gene: TRBV27; CDR3 protein: CASSLLGQGVVANTGELFF; CDR3 DNA: TGTGCCAGCAGTTTACTGGGACAGGGGGTGGTCGCGAACACCGGGGAGCTGTTTTTT
D gene: .; clone size: .; J gene: TRBJ2-3; V gene: TRBV7-3; CDR3 protein: CASSSLSAGVDTQYF; CDR3 DNA: TGTGCCAGCAGCTCGTTATCAGCAGGCGTCGATACGCAGTATTTT
D gene: TRBD1; clone size: .; J gene: TRBJ1-4; V gene: TRBV12-3/TRBV12-4; CDR3 protein: CASSFRTGGEKLFF; CDR3 DNA: TGTGCCAGCAGTTTCCGGACAGGGGGTGAAAAACTGTTTTTT
D gene: TRBD2; clone size: .; J gene: TRBJ2-1; V gene: TRBV4-3; CDR3 protein: CASSQERLAATSYNEQFF; CDR3 DNA: TGCGCCAGCAGCCAGGAACGACTAGCGGCCACCTCCTACAATGAGCAGTTCTTC
D gene: TRBD2; clone size: .; J gene: TRBJ2-7; V gene: TRBV20-1; CDR3 protein: CSARLAVAYEQYF; CDR3 DNA: TGCAGTGCTAGGCTAGCGGTAGCCTACGAGCAGTACTTC
D gene: TRBD2; clone size: few; J gene: TRBJ2-1; V gene: TRBV3-1; CDR3 protein: CASSYSGGGRNNEQFF; CDR3 DNA: TGTGCCAGCAGCTACAGCGGGGGGGGTCGGAACAATGAGCAGTTCTTC
D gene: TRBD2; clone size: .; J gene: TRBJ2-1; V gene: TRBV3-1; CDR3 protein: CASSHSGGAGNEQFF; CDR3 DNA: TGTGCCAGCAGCCATTCCGGGGGGGCCGGGAATGAGCAGTTCTTC
D gene: .; clone size: many; J gene: TRBJ2-6; V gene: TRBV28; CDR3 protein: CASSFSGANVLTF; CDR3 DNA: TGTGCCAGCAGTTTTTCTGGGGCCAACGTCCTGACTTTC
D gene: .; clone size: many; J gene: TRBJ2-5; V gene: TRBV7-2; CDR3 protein: CASSLGSGQANKETQYF; CDR3 DNA: TGTGCCAGCAGCTTAGGGAGCGGTCAGGCTAATAAAGAGACCCAGTACTTC
D gene: .; clone size: .; J gene: TRBJ2-4; V gene: TRBV2; CDR3 protein: CASSEFVFGAKNIQYF; CDR3 DNA: TGTGCCAGCAGTGAGTTTGTATTTGGAGCCAAAAACATTCAGTACTTC
D gene: .; clone size: many; J gene: TRBJ2-7; V gene: TRBV7-2; CDR3 protein: CASSLEGGPGEQYF; CDR3 DNA: TGTGCCAGCAGCTTAGAGGGGGGGCCGGGCGAGCAGTACTTC
D gene: .; clone size: .; J gene: TRBJ1-1; V gene: TRBV28; CDR3 protein: CASSFAGRGTEAFF; CDR3 DNA: TGTGCCAGCAGTTTCGCAGGGAGAGGAACTGAAGCTTTCTTT
D gene: TRBD2; clone size: .; J gene: TRBJ2-1; V gene: TRBV7-8; CDR3 protein: CASSYFSGSSYNEQFF; CDR3 DNA: TGTGCCAGCAGCTATTTTAGCGGGAGCTCCTACAATGAGCAGTTCTTC
D gene: TRBD2; clone size: .; J gene: TRBJ2-1; V gene: TRBV27; CDR3 protein: CASSLRMSSGGGSYNEQFF; CDR3 DNA: TGTGCCAGCAGTTTACGCATGTCTAGCGGGGGGGGCTCCTACAATGAGCAGTTCTTC
D gene: TRBD2; clone size: many; J gene: TRBJ2-4; V gene: TRBV28; CDR3 protein: CASSSQYERGGIQYF; CDR3 DNA: TGTGCCAGCAGTTCCCAGTATGAGCGGGGTGGCATTCAGTACTTC
D gene: TRBD1; clone size: .; J gene: TRBJ2-7; V gene: TRBV5-1; CDR3 protein: CASSYWTGTPYEQYF; CDR3 DNA: TGCGCCAGCAGCTACTGGACAGGGACTCCCTACGAGCAGTACTTC
D gene: TRBD1; clone size: few; J gene: TRBJ2-7; V gene: TRBV28; CDR3 protein: CASSLLTGGRSGHEQYF; CDR3 DNA: TGTGCCAGCAGTTTGTTGACAGGGGGCCGATCGGGTCACGAGCAGTACTTC
D gene: TRBD2; clone size: .; J gene: TRBJ2-1; V gene: TRBV12-3/TRBV12-4; CDR3 protein: CASSRGLAMNNEQFF; CDR3 DNA: TGTGCCAGCAGTCGGGGACTAGCGATGAACAATGAGCAGTTCTTC
D gene: TRBD1; clone size: many; J gene: TRBJ2-7; V gene: TRBV11-2; CDR3 protein: CASSLTGTGSYEQYF; CDR3 DNA: TGTGCCAGCAGCCTAACCGGGACAGGCTCCTACGAGCAGTACTTC
D gene: TRBD2; clone size: few; J gene: TRBJ2-3; V gene: TRBV4-3; CDR3 protein: CASSQDSASGTILTQYF; CDR3 DNA: TGCGCCAGCAGCCAAGATTCTGCTAGCGGGACCATACTTACGCAGTATTTT
D gene: TRBD2; clone size: .; J gene: TRBJ2-5; V gene: TRBV24-1; CDR3 protein: CATSEPGLAGSQETQYF; CDR3 DNA: TGTGCCACCAGTGAGCCCGGCCTAGCGGGATCACAAGAGACCCAGTACTTC
D gene: .; clone size: few; J gene: TRBJ1-4; V gene: TRBV29-1; CDR3 protein: CSVARGANEKLFF; CDR3 DNA: TGCAGCGTAGCCAGGGGTGCTAATGAAAAACTGTTTTTT
D gene: .; clone size: .; J gene: TRBJ2-7; V gene: TRBV20-1; CDR3 protein: CSASLPRGRGVSYEQYF; CDR3 DNA: TGCAGTGCTAGTCTCCCCAGGGGCAGGGGGGTCTCCTACGAGCAGTACTTC
D gene: TRBD2; clone size: few; J gene: TRBJ2-7; V gene: TRBV7-2; CDR3 protein: CASSLGAEAGGPYEQYF; CDR3 DNA: TGTGCCAGCAGCTTAGGAGCTGAGGCGGGGGGGCCCTACGAGCAGTACTTC
D gene: .; clone size: .; J gene: TRBJ2-1; V gene: TRBV7-3; CDR3 protein: CASSPLPRAAFDEQFF; CDR3 DNA: TGTGCCAGCAGCCCCCTCCCGCGGGCCGCCTTCGATGAGCAGTTCTTC
D gene: TRBD1; clone size: .; J gene: TRBJ1-2; V gene: TRBV28; CDR3 protein: CASSFSGGPNYGYTF; CDR3 DNA: TGTGCCAGCAGTTTCTCAGGGGGCCCCAACTATGGCTACACCTTC
D gene: .; clone size: few; J gene: TRBJ2-6; V gene: TRBV6-2/TRBV6-3; CDR3 protein: CASSYPNLLTGFSGANVLTF; CDR3 DNA: TGTGCCAGCAGTTACCCAAATCTCCTGACAGGCTTCTCTGGGGCCAACGTCCTGACTTTC
D gene: TRBD1; clone size: .; J gene: TRBJ2-7; V gene: TRBV10-1; CDR3 protein: CASRSGQGNDEQYF; CDR3 DNA: TGCGCCAGCAGATCGGGACAGGGGAACGACGAGCAGTACTTC
D gene: TRBD1; clone size: many; J gene: TRBJ2-7; V gene: TRBV28; CDR3 protein: CASSHTGERPAYEQYF; CDR3 DNA: TGTGCCAGCAGTCATACAGGGGAACGCCCCGCCTACGAGCAGTACTTC
D gene: TRBD1; clone size: few; J gene: TRBJ1-4; V gene: TRBV28; CDR3 protein: CASSQGEEKLFF; CDR3 DNA: TGTGCCAGCAGTCAGGGGGAGGAAAAACTGTTTTTT
D gene: .; clone size: .; J gene: TRBJ2-6; V gene: TRBV28; CDR3 protein: CASSLDELTSGANVLTF; CDR3 DNA: TGTGCCAGCAGTTTAGACGAACTAACCTCTGGGGCCAACGTCCTGACTTTC
D gene: TRBD2; clone size: few; J gene: TRBJ2-7; V gene: TRBV2; CDR3 protein: CASSDARTSGGRSYEQYF; CDR3 DNA: TGTGCCAGCAGTGATGCGAGGACTAGCGGGGGGAGATCCTACGAGCAGTACTTC
D gene: .; clone size: .; J gene: TRBJ2-7; V gene: TRBV5-1; CDR3 protein: CASSTTTLSSYEQYF; CDR3 DNA: TGCGCCAGCAGTACGACGACTCTAAGCTCCTACGAGCAGTACTTC
D gene: .; clone size: .; J gene: TRBJ2-7; V gene: TRBV7-2; CDR3 protein: CASSSQVREQYF; CDR3 DNA: TGTGCCAGCAGCTCCCAAGTGCGGGAGCAGTACTTC
D gene: .; clone size: few; J gene: TRBJ1-5; V gene: TRBV28; CDR3 protein: CASSFWGVQPQHF; CDR3 DNA: TGTGCCAGCAGTTTTTGGGGTGTCCAGCCCCAGCATTTT
D gene: TRBD2; clone size: few; J gene: TRBJ2-2; V gene: TRBV7-2; CDR3 protein: CASSLAFTSGNTGELFF; CDR3 DNA: TGTGCCAGCAGCTTAGCTTTTACTAGCGGTAACACCGGGGAGCTGTTTTTT
D gene: .; clone size: .; J gene: TRBJ2-7; V gene: TRBV3-1; CDR3 protein: CASNHAGEQYF; CDR3 DNA: TGTGCCAGCAACCACGCGGGTGAGCAGTACTTC